Detailed here is one T cell receptor (beta chain). No antigen is known for it. 13 Jbeta primers and 60 Vbeta primers were used for the PCR. The table came from immunoSEQ multiplex PCR; TCRdb's copy has only in-frame clones and leaves some out. The profile shows some 150,000 clones, roughly 73% of them singletons. This sample was included in a study of cytomegalovirus exposure and HLA in healthy donors. Study-wide findings and caveats: Fewer N-insertions than the roughly 670-donor mean were reportedly shown by an Asian-associated ancestry cluster in a later analysis. The study labeled under 200 TCR beta chains cytomegalovirus-associated. It was confirmed in vitro that a few of the CMV-associated chains were specific for CMV antigens. The majority of CMV-associated TCR beta chains were reported as apparently HLA-restricted in a later analysis.

CDR3 length: 14 residues. The germline V gene encodes CDR1 LNHDA and CDR2 SQIVND (reference sequence). V lost 8 bases and J lost 2; bases outside the gene matches: 8. The receptor was derived from a human donor in good health. The sequenced material came from PBMCs. The chain links TRBV19 to TRBJ2-7; 8 bases agree with TRBD2. This CDR3 is CASAPQRGTYEQYF. The DNA of the CDR3 is TGTGCCAGTGCACCACAGCGGGGGACCTACGAGCAGTACTTC.